This is a list of T cell receptor beta chains from one sample in a study of T-cell memory formation after mild COVID-19. TCRdb analysed the 5' RACE reads with MiXCR anew, one entry per CDR3 protein. The table includes some 600,000 distinct CDR3 sequences, roughly a sixth detected once. Sequenced material: PBMCs or a T cell subset sorted from them (not recorded which). The receptors were sampled from an adult woman who had mild COVID-19 (a few samples of this study predate the infection). Cell type and time point are not known. CDR3s include the opening cysteine and the closing phenylalanine or tryptophan. Fields, in order: CDR3 length, V gene, D gene, clone size, J gene, CDR3 protein, CDR3 DNA. A D gene is named only where the DNA matches it firmly. Some rows mark clone size as missing; the rest say once, few, many or name a class of expanded clone.

14	TRBV30	.	.	TRBJ2-5	CAWSLPGELGTQYF	TGTGCCTGGAGTTTACCGGGTGAACTTGGGACCCAGTACTTC
13	TRBV3-1	.	few	TRBJ1-1	CASRVNRATEAFF	TGTGCCAGCAGAGTAAACAGGGCCACTGAAGCTTTCTTT
14	TRBV18	TRBD1	.	TRBJ2-3	CASSPSAGGDTQYF	TGTGCCAGCTCACCATCCGCAGGGGGCGATACGCAGTATTTT
18	TRBV7-6	TRBD1	.	TRBJ2-2	CASSRFVPGQANTGELFF	TGTGCCAGCAGCCGATTCGTACCGGGACAGGCGAACACCGGGGAGCTGTTTTTT
12	TRBV7-9	.	many	TRBJ2-3	CASSLVRDTQYF	TGTGCCAGCAGCTTAGTGCGGGATACGCAGTATTTT
16	TRBV11-3	.	.	TRBJ2-1	CASSPRDNPRYNEQFF	TGTGCCAGCAGCCCCCGGGACAACCCTCGTTACAATGAGCAGTTCTTC
15	TRBV7-2	TRBD1	many	TRBJ1-1	CASSLTGGPNTEAFF	TGTGCCAGCAGCTTGACAGGGGGCCCGAACACTGAAGCTTTCTTT
14	TRBV5-1	.	.	TRBJ2-1	CASSPLEGPNEQFF	TGCGCCAGCAGCCCCCTCGAGGGCCCCAATGAGCAGTTCTTC
20	TRBV5-1	TRBD2	few	TRBJ2-1	CASSLVGEDSGGAYYNEQFF	TGCGCCAGCAGCTTGGTGGGCGAAGATAGCGGGGGGGCATACTACAATGAGCAGTTCTTC
14	TRBV5-5	.	few	TRBJ1-6	CASSPTGANSPLHF	TGTGCCAGCAGCCCGACAGGAGCGAATTCACCCCTCCACTTT
15	TRBV9	TRBD1	.	TRBJ1-1	CASGRTGKMNTEAFF	TGTGCCAGCGGCAGGACAGGGAAAATGAACACTGAAGCTTTCTTT
12	TRBV29-1	.	.	TRBJ2-7	CSVEDMAYEQYF	TGCAGCGTTGAAGATATGGCTTACGAGCAGTACTTC
15	TRBV3-1	.	few	TRBJ1-1	CASSQVFGYNTEAFF	TGTGCCAGCAGCCAAGTTTTTGGCTATAACACTGAAGCTTTCTTT
11	TRBV12-3/TRBV12-4	.	many	TRBJ2-5	CASSTGETQYF	TGTGCCAGCAGCACAGGGGAGACCCAGTACTTC
13	TRBV30	.	few	TRBJ1-2	CAWKGDKNYGYTF	TGTGCCTGGAAAGGAGACAAGAACTATGGCTACACCTTC
16	TRBV25-1	TRBD2	.	TRBJ2-7	CASSDPGTSLFYEQYF	TGTGCCAGCAGTGATCCCGGGACTAGCTTGTTCTACGAGCAGTACTTC
16	TRBV5-6	.	.	TRBJ1-2	CASSLAIWGAGYGYTF	TGTGCCAGCAGCTTGGCCATATGGGGGGCCGGCTATGGCTACACCTTC
15	TRBV5-1	TRBD1	.	TRBJ1-2	CASSLQGARTDGYTF	TGCGCCAGCAGCTTGCAGGGGGCACGGACCGATGGCTACACCTTC
14	TRBV12-3/TRBV12-4	TRBD2	.	TRBJ2-3	CASRKTSGADTQYF	TGTGCCAGCAGGAAGACTAGCGGGGCGGATACGCAGTATTTT
14	TRBV20-1	.	.	TRBJ2-2	CSARDRTNTGELFF	TGCAGTGCTAGAGATCGGACGAACACCGGGGAGCTGTTTTTT
21	TRBV20-1	TRBD2	.	TRBJ2-1	CSARGINPGLAGGIIYNEQFF	TGCAGTGCTAGAGGGATCAATCCGGGACTAGCGGGAGGGATTATCTACAATGAGCAGTTCTTC
15	TRBV5-8	TRBD1	.	TRBJ1-2	CASSFQGQGDYGYTF	TGTGCCAGCAGCTTTCAGGGACAGGGGGACTATGGCTACACCTTC
16	TRBV6-6	TRBD2	.	TRBJ2-1	CASTNSAGGFYNEQFF	TGTGCCAGCACCAACTCAGCGGGGGGGTTTTACAATGAGCAGTTCTTC
15	TRBV5-1	TRBD1	.	TRBJ1-1	CASSLEGQGAIEAFF	TGCGCCAGCAGCTTGGAGGGACAGGGGGCGATTGAAGCTTTCTTT
14	TRBV10-3	TRBD1	many	TRBJ2-7	CAINPGQAAYEQYF	TGTGCCATCAATCCGGGACAGGCCGCCTACGAGCAGTACTTC
14	TRBV12-3/TRBV12-4	.	.	TRBJ1-1	CASSPFGFDTEAFF	TGTGCCAGCAGTCCCTTCGGGTTTGACACTGAAGCTTTCTTT
13	TRBV7-3	TRBD1	few	TRBJ2-1	CASSRTGVAEQFF	TGTGCCAGCAGTCGCACAGGGGTAGCTGAGCAGTTCTTC
15	TRBV9	TRBD2	.	TRBJ2-3	CASSADPGRTDTQYF	TGTGCCAGCAGCGCCGATCCCGGGAGGACAGATACGCAGTATTTT
13	TRBV7-6	.	.	TRBJ2-7	CASSLGAPYEQYF	TGTGCCAGCAGCTTAGGCGCTCCCTACGAGCAGTACTTC
15	TRBV10-3	TRBD2	.	TRBJ2-7	CAISPGLAVEKEQYF	TGTGCCATCAGTCCGGGACTAGCGGTAGAGAAGGAGCAGTACTTC
14	TRBV9	.	.	TRBJ2-3	CASSSRTSTDTQYF	TGTGCCAGCAGCTCTAGGACTAGCACAGATACGCAGTATTTT
15	TRBV12-3/TRBV12-4	TRBD1	.	TRBJ2-7	CASLPLRDSSYEQYF	TGTGCCAGCCTACCCCTCCGGGACAGCTCCTACGAGCAGTACTTC
15	TRBV3-1	.	few	TRBJ2-7	CASSQERGFVDEQYF	TGTGCCAGCAGCCAAGAGCGGGGATTCGTCGACGAGCAGTACTTC
14	TRBV5-6	.	once	TRBJ2-7	CASSWGRSSYEQYF	TGTGCCAGCAGCTGGGGCAGAAGCTCCTACGAGCAGTACTTC
14	TRBV12-3/TRBV12-4	.	.	TRBJ2-7	CASSWGTSGYEQYF	TGTGCCAGCAGTTGGGGGACATCGGGCTACGAGCAGTACTTC
15	TRBV2	TRBD2	.	TRBJ2-3	CASREHGAGEDTQYF	TGTGCCAGCAGGGAACACGGGGCGGGAGAGGATACGCAGTATTTT
15	TRBV24-1	TRBD1	.	TRBJ2-7	CATSEPKTGGGEQYF	TGTGCCACCAGTGAACCCAAGACAGGGGGCGGCGAGCAGTACTTC
15	TRBV6-4	TRBD2	many	TRBJ2-3	CASSDGTSSTDTQYF	TGTGCCAGCAGTGACGGGACTAGCAGCACAGATACGCAGTATTTT
15	TRBV7-2	.	few	TRBJ1-2	CASSPQPGTAYGYTF	TGTGCCAGCAGCCCGCAACCAGGGACGGCATATGGCTACACCTTC
15	TRBV18	.	.	TRBJ2-3	CASSPLPASTDTQYF	TGTGCCAGCTCACCCCTCCCGGCTAGCACAGATACGCAGTATTTT
14	TRBV7-6	.	.	TRBJ2-7	CASSLDRAGYEQYF	TGTGCCAGCAGCTTAGATCGAGCGGGCTACGAGCAGTACTTC
13	TRBV19	.	.	TRBJ1-2	CASSRTANYGYTF	TGTGCCAGTAGTAGGACCGCTAACTATGGCTACACCTTC
15	TRBV28	TRBD1	few	TRBJ2-4	CASSPTDREKNIQYF	TGTGCCAGCAGTCCCACCGACAGGGAGAAAAACATTCAGTACTTC
17	TRBV7-8	TRBD1	.	TRBJ2-5	CASSLAGDRTGRETQYF	TGTGCCAGCAGCTTAGCGGGGGATAGGACAGGGAGAGAGACCCAGTACTTC
15	TRBV28	TRBD1	.	TRBJ2-5	CASSSHRGRGETQYF	TGTGCCAGCAGTTCGCACAGGGGGCGGGGAGAGACCCAGTACTTC
14	TRBV12-3/TRBV12-4	.	.	TRBJ2-6	CASSLEAGANVLTF	TGTGCCAGCAGTTTGGAGGCTGGGGCCAACGTCCTGACTTTC
14	TRBV7-9	.	few	TRBJ1-5	CASSSEGGNQPQHF	TGTGCCAGCAGCTCCGAGGGTGGCAATCAGCCCCAGCATTTT
17	TRBV27	.	few	TRBJ2-7	CASSSVGEAIDSYEQYF	TGTGCCAGCAGTTCCGTAGGGGAGGCAATTGACTCCTACGAGCAGTACTTC
16	TRBV4-1	TRBD1	.	TRBJ1-5	CASSQEQGDLYQPQHF	TGCGCCAGCAGCCAAGAACAGGGGGACCTCTATCAGCCCCAGCATTTT
13	TRBV7-9	.	.	TRBJ2-7	CASSLTGHYEQYF	TGTGCCAGCAGCTTAACGGGACACTACGAGCAGTACTTC
14	TRBV6-5	TRBD1	few	TRBJ1-2	CASSYSGQGFGYTF	TGTGCCAGCAGTTACTCTGGACAGGGGTTTGGCTACACCTTC
15	TRBV18	TRBD2	.	TRBJ2-1	CASSPQAGGRNEQFF	TGTGCCAGCTCACCACAGGCGGGGGGGCGAAATGAGCAGTTCTTC
12	TRBV7-3	.	many	TRBJ2-3	CASSFRVDTQYF	TGTGCCAGCAGCTTCCGGGTGGATACGCAGTATTTT
16	TRBV2	TRBD1	few	TRBJ2-3	CASSTRTGRSADTQYF	TGTGCCAGCAGTACCCGGACAGGGAGGTCTGCAGATACGCAGTATTTT
17	TRBV27	.	few	TRBJ1-6	CASSFRGPREGNSPLHF	TGTGCCAGCAGTTTCAGAGGACCCAGGGAAGGGAATTCACCCCTCCACTTT